A selection of T cell receptor beta chains follows, all from one sample in a study of blood T cell repertoires in COVID-19. Generated by immunoSEQ multiplex PCR, the TCRdb table keeps only in-frame clones and is missing some. The profile shows about 400,000 clones, approximately 90% of them singletons. Input material: PBMCs or T cells enriched from blood (not recorded which). These receptors came from a woman younger than 45 with acute COVID-19. The CDR3 runs from the conserved cysteine through the conserved F or W.

j_call: TRBJ2-1; v_call: TRBV7-3; cdr3_aa: CASSLLPDSSYNEQFF
j_call: TRBJ2-3; v_call: TRBV3-1/TRBV3-2; cdr3_aa: CASSPRDRRTDTQYF
j_call: TRBJ1-2; v_call: TRBV30; cdr3_aa: CAWSVRGQRNYGYTF
j_call: TRBJ1-6; v_call: TRBV12-3/TRBV12-4; cdr3_aa: CASSLGGDSPLHF
j_call: TRBJ2-4; v_call: TRBV7-2; cdr3_aa: CASSPTRTENIQYF
j_call: TRBJ1-1; v_call: TRBV29-1; cdr3_aa: CSALAGTLNTEAFF
j_call: TRBJ1-6; v_call: TRBV7-9; cdr3_aa: CASSQGDNSPLHF
j_call: TRBJ1-4; v_call: TRBV30; cdr3_aa: CAWRGPVEGEKLFF
j_call: TRBJ2-3; v_call: TRBV4-3; cdr3_aa: CASSQDLLGRGLSGDTDTQYF
j_call: TRBJ2-7; v_call: TRBV6-5; cdr3_aa: CASSPGSAGFRIQYF
j_call: TRBJ2-7; v_call: TRBV6-2/TRBV6-3; cdr3_aa: CASSINRDEQYF
j_call: TRBJ2-2; v_call: TRBV24-1; cdr3_aa: CATSEVLAGGYTGELFF
j_call: TRBJ2-2; v_call: TRBV3-1/TRBV3-2; cdr3_aa: CASSQVSGGARTGELFF
j_call: TRBJ1-4; v_call: TRBV7-9; cdr3_aa: CASSSYTGGEKLFF
j_call: TRBJ2-7; v_call: TRBV10-3; cdr3_aa: CAISESMDRYYEQYF
j_call: TRBJ1-1; v_call: TRBV2; cdr3_aa: CASSPNTEAFF
j_call: TRBJ1-2; v_call: TRBV10-3; cdr3_aa: CAISEFRGANYGYTF